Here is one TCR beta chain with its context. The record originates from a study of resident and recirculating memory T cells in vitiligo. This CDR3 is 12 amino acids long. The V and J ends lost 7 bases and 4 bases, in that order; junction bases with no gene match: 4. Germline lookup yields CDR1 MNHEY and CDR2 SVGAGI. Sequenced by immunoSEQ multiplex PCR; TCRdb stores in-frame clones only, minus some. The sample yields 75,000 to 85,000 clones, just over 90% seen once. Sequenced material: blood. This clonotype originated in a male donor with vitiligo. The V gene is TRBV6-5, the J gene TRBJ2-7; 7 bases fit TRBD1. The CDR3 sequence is CASTHRGYEQYF. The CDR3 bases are TGTGCCAGCACCCACAGGGGTTACGAGCAGTACTTC.